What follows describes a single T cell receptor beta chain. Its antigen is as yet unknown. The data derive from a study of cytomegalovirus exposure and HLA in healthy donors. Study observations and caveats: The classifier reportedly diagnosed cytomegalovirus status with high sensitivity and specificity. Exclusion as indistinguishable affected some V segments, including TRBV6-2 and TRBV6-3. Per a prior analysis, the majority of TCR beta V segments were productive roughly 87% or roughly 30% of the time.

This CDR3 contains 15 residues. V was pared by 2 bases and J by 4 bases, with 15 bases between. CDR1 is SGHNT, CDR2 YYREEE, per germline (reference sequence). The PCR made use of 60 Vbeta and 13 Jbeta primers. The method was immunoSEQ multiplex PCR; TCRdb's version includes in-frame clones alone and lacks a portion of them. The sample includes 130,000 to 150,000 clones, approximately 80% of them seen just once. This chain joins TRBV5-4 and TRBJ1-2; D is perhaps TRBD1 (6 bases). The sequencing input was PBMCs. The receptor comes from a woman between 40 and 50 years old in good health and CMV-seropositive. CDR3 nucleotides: TGTGCCAGCAGCTTTAAGGACAGAGAATTCTATGGCTACACCTTC. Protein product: CASSFKDREFYGYTF.